Each of the 8 T cell receptor beta chains below was sequenced from the same sample in a study of cytomegalovirus exposure and HLA in healthy donors. It was with 60 Vbeta and 13 Jbeta primers that the PCR ran. Generated by immunoSEQ multiplex PCR, the TCRdb table keeps only in-frame clones and is missing some. The sample data list about 64,000 clones. The material sequenced was PBMCs. The receptors were gathered from a woman aged 18-29 years in good health and CMV-seronegative.

The V and J genes are TRBV4-1 and TRBJ2-5, with 8 bases that match TRBD1. The CDR3 spans 17 residues. V was pared by 3 bases and J by 5 bases, with 14 bases of the junction left unmatched. Per germline, CDR1 MGHRA and CDR2 YSYEKL. The CDR3 region has the DNA TGCGCCAGCAGCCAGGGGGAACCGACAGGGGCGAAGGAGACCCAGTACTTC. This translates into CASSQGEPTGAKETQYF.

The chain is built from TRBV14 and TRBJ2-7, with 7 nucleotides matching TRBD2. The length of the CDR3 is 15 residues. The germline CDR1 and CDR2 sequences are SGHDN and FVKESK. V trimming: 3 bases; J trimming: 2 bases; junction bases outside the gene matches: 7. As DNA, the CDR3 is TGTGCCAGCAGCCACTACGGGAGGACGGCCTACGAGCAGTACTTC. Translated: CASSHYGRTAYEQYF.

The chain uses TRBV5-4 and TRBJ1-2; D ambiguous. Germline assignment: CDR1 SGHNT and CDR2 YYREEE (reference sequence). The CDR3 runs to 14 residues. V was shortened by 3 bases and J by 7 bases, with 16 bases between the two germline ends. CDR3 amino acids: CASSSVGGGVGYTF. The CDR3 coding sequence is TGTGCCAGCAGCTCCGTTGGTGGCGGGGTTGGCTACACCTTC. Filled out from reference TRBV5-4 and TRBJ1-2, the complete variable domain reads ETGVTQSPTHLIKTRGQQVTLRCSSQSGHNTVSWYQQALGQGPQFIFQYYREEENGRGNFPPRFSGLQFPNYSSELNVNALELDDSALYLCASSSVGGGVGYTFGSGTRLTVV.

This rearrangement joins TRBV6-6 to TRBJ1-1; 9 nucleotides line up with TRBD1. The CDR3 loop spans 14 amino acids. The germline V gene encodes CDR1 MNHNY and CDR2 SVGAGI (reference sequence). Trimming took 5 bases from V and 0 from J; bases not matched to a gene: 1. The CDR3 bases are TGTGCCAGCAGTACAGGGGGCATGAACACTGAAGCTTTCTTT. Its translation is CASSTGGMNTEAFF.

V gene TRBV19 combines with J gene TRBJ1-2; the D gene is possibly TRBD1 (6 bases). CDR1 and CDR2 from the germline V gene are LNHDA and SQIVND (reference sequence). The CDR3 is made up of 13 amino acids. Trimming cost V 10 bases and J 5 bases, with 17 bases left between them. The CDR3 bases are TGTGCCACCCACCGGACAGACCTATATGGCTACACCTTC. Its protein product is CATHRTDLYGYTF.

The V call is TRBV13, the J call TRBJ2-1, with 9 bases identical to TRBD2. The V segment lost 3 bases and the J segment 0 bases; nucleotides outside the gene matches: 0. The V gene's germline CDR1 is PRHDT and CDR2 FYEKMQ (reference sequence). The CDR3 covers 15 residues. The CDR3 region is CASSFSGSSYNEQFF. The CDR3 DNA sequence: TGTGCCAGCAGCTTTAGCGGGAGCTCCTACAATGAGCAGTTCTTC.

CDR3: CASSLGLGEGQPQHF. CDR3 DNA: TGTGCCAGCAGCTTGGGTTTAGGGGAAGGGCAGCCCCAGCATTTT. The chain has TRBV5-6 and TRBJ1-5; D perhaps matches TRBD1 (5 bases). The CDR3 contains 15 residues. Germline CDR1 SGHDT, CDR2 YYEEEE. V lost 0 bases to trimming and J lost 7 bases, with 14 bases between them.

The chain joins TRBV14 to TRBJ1-2; TRBD1 is a possible D gene (5 bases). Looked up from germline, CDR1 is SGHDN and CDR2 is FVKESK. Trimming removed 0 bases from V and 4 bases from J, with 18 bases in between. CDR3 length equals 17 residues. The CDR3 sequence: CASSQDWASGGVYGYTF. DNA of the CDR3: TGTGCCAGCAGCCAAGATTGGGCCTCGGGGGGGGTCTATGGCTACACCTTC.